The 6 T cell receptor beta chains reported below all come from one sample, sequenced in a study of tissue T cells after allogeneic stem cell transplantation. Clones were read by immunoSEQ multiplex PCR, and TCRdb kept only the in-frame ones, dropping some. Of under 3,000 clones in the sample, approximately 52% were seen once. Time point noted: mouse harvest day 7 after allogeneic transplant. Each mouse received 10^7 T-cell-depleted marrow cells plus 10^6 splenic CD5+ T cells by tail vein. Sequencing was carried out using spleen. These receptors were collected from a female BALB/c mouse given C57BL/6 T cells with graft-versus-host disease after an allogeneic hematopoietic cell transplant.

This clone has only one observation. Any gene name here is a mouse gene name. Read sequence stops 1 residue before the CDR3 end, and the germline J gene provides the missing end. The chain carries TRBV23 and TRBJ2-7; TRBD1, the table's D call, lacks a check against the DNA. This CDR3 contains 13 residues. The germline gives CDR1 KGHTA, CDR2 FQNQQP. The CDR3 sequence is CSSSRTGGGEQYF. The CDR3 DNA, read in part, is TGCTCCAGCAGTCGGACAGGGGGCGGGGAACAGTAC.

With respect to this clone: Mouse gene names apply. The CDR3 end lies 1 residue beyond the end of the read and is filled in from the germline J gene. The J gene is TRBJ2-1, the V gene TRBV14; TRBD2 agrees at 7 bases. This CDR3 is 14 amino acids long. J lost 4 bases, V lost 7 bases, and 8 bases had no gene match. Per germline, CDR1 SGHDT and CDR2 FRDEAV. The sequenced CDR3 bases are TGTGCCAGCCAGCGGGGTGGGGGGTATGCTGAGCAGTTC. Amino acids: CASQRGGGYAEQF. The CDR3 in its entirety is CASQRGGGYAEQFF.

A word on this clone: Gene and germline names: mouse. Read data end 1 residue before the CDR3 end; the end is taken from the germline J gene. The chain links TRBV31 to TRBJ2-5; 10 nucleotides match TRBD2. J was trimmed by 5 bases and V by 2 bases; bases with no gene match: 4. There are 14 residues in the CDR3. CDR1 GKSSPN and CDR2 SITVG come from the germline V gene. CDR3 bases read: TGTGCCTGGAGTACCCGGACTGGGGGAGACACCCAGTAC. This gives the protein CAWSTRTGGDTQY. The full CDR3 protein reads CAWSTRTGGDTQYF.

About this clone itself: A read error may produce the germline difference seen at one junction end. All gene names here are mouse names. The CDR3 end falls 1 residue outside the read, so it is completed with the germline J gene. V gene TRBV20 combines with J gene TRBJ2-7; TRBD2 matches at 11 bases. In germline, CDR1 is GFQATS, CDR2 STVNSAI. The CDR3 contains 12 residues. The CDR3: CGARDWGYEQYF. The sequenced part of the CDR3 DNA is TGTGGTGCTCGGGACTGGGGGTATGAACAGTAC.

About this clone: Gene names are mouse gene names. The missing CDR3 end, 1 residue past where the read stops, is filled in from the germline J gene. The chain employs TRBV13-3 and TRBJ2-7; 9 bases fit TRBD2. Trimming removed 1 base from V and 7 bases from J; junction bases left unmatched: 3. Germline V gene data show CDR1 as NNHDY and CDR2 as SYVADS. This CDR3 has 13 residues. CDR3 DNA, as far as it was read: TGTGCCAGCAGTGATATGGGGGGGCGGGAACAGTAC. Protein sequence: CASSDMGGREQY. The whole CDR3 reads CASSDMGGREQYF.

This clone is deemed large. Germline and genes here are mouse. The read ends 1 residue before the CDR3 terminus; that terminus is restored from the germline J gene. The chain carries TRBV13-1 and TRBJ1-1; possible D gene TRBD1, 5 bases. The CDR3 has 13 residues. Trimming shortened V by 0 bases and J by 4 bases, and 7 bases separated the two germline ends. From germline, CDR1 is NSHNY and CDR2 SYGAGN. The CDR3 loop reads CASSDGTSTEVFF. CDR3 bases read: TGTGCCAGCAGTGATGGGACATCCACAGAAGTCTTC.